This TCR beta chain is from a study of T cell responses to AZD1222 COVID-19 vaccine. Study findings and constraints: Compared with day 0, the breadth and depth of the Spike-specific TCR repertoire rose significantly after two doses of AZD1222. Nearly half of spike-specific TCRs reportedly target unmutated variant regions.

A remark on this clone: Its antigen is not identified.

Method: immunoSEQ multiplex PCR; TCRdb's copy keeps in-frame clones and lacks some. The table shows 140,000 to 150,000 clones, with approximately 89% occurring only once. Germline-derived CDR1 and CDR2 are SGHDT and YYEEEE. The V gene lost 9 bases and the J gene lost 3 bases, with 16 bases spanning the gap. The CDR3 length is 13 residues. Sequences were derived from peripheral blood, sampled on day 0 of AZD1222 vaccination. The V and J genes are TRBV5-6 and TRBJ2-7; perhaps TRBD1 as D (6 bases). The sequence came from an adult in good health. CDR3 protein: CAIQGHRGYEQYF. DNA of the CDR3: TGTGCCATACAGGGACATCGGGGCTACGAGCAGTACTTC. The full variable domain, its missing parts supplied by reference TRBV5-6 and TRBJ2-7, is DAGVTQSPTHLIKTRGQQVTLRCSPKSGHDTVSWYQQALGQGPQFIFQYYEEEERQRGNFPDRFSGHQFPNYSSELNVNALLLGDSALYLCAIQGHRGYEQYFGPGTRLTVT.